This T cell receptor (beta chain) was sequenced in a study of T cells after yellow fever vaccination. The CDR3 consists of 14 residues. Germline-derived CDR1 and CDR2 are SGDLS and YYNGEE. V dropped 0 bases and J dropped 3; count of bases not matched to a gene: 3. Findings and caveats of the study: After the booster, approximately 96% of CD4 and approximately 87% of CD8 primary-response clones were re-detected.

This clonotype has just a few counts. The antigen remains undetermined. TCRdb independently ran MiXCR on the 5' RACE reads; one entry per CDR3 protein. The sample includes about 350,000 distinct CDR3 sequences, roughly 12% seen only once; the top ten take more than 15%. V gene TRBV9 combines with J gene TRBJ2-7; 7 bases are a match to TRBD1. This receptor was obtained from a man younger than 35 who received the YFV17D yellow fever vaccine. The specimen comprised PBMCs, sampled on the day of the first yellow fever vaccination. DNA of the CDR3: TGTGCCAGCAGCGTAGGGAACAGGGGCTACGAGCAGTACTTC. Protein: CASSVGNRGYEQYF.